This passage covers 22 T cell receptor beta chains from one sample sequenced in a study of T cell changes during pregnancy in multiple sclerosis. Clones were sequenced by immunoSEQ multiplex PCR, and TCRdb holds only the in-frame ones, with some missing. The repertoire holds approximately 70,000 clones, with about 91% as singletons. The source was peripheral blood, collected in the second trimester of pregnancy. All receptors derive from a female donor in good health, enrolled as a control in a pregnancy study.

The chain employs TRBV23-1 and TRBJ2-3, with 9 bases fitting TRBD1. TRBV23-1 is an ORF for which the function is uncertain. The CDR3 runs 15 residues. V gave up 3 bases and J gave up 7 bases; unmatched junction bases: 8. The CDR3 loop reads CASSQGNRGPNTQYF. Written as DNA, the CDR3 is TGCGCCAGCAGTCAGGGGAACAGGGGGCCAAATACGCAGTATTTT.

The chain uses TRBV2 and TRBJ1-1; D is unclear. V lost 7 bases, J lost 1 base, and 10 bases lay in between. Germline loops: CDR1 SNHLY, CDR2 FYNNEI. This CDR3 has 13 residues. The chain's CDR3 is CASTLGENTEAFF. CDR3 bases: TGTGCCAGCACCCTAGGAGAGAACACTGAAGCTTTCTTT.

The V call is TRBV4-1, the J call TRBJ2-3; TRBD1 matches at 7 bases. CDR3 size: 15 residues. From germline, CDR1 is MGHRA and CDR2 YSYEKL. With 3 bases clipped from V and 0 bases from J, the junction kept 3 bases outside the gene matches. Here the CDR3 DNA reads TGCGCCAGCAGCCAGGGGACAGCTAGCACAGATACGCAGTATTTT. Its protein is CASSQGTASTDTQYF.

CDR3 protein: CAWGWGRGTEAFF. The CDR3 region has the DNA TGTGCCTGGGGATGGGGTCGGGGGACTGAAGCTTTCTTT. The chain combines TRBV30 with TRBJ1-1, with D perhaps matching TRBD1 (5 bases). The germline V gene encodes CDR1 GTSNPN and CDR2 SVGIG (reference sequence). This CDR3 contains 13 residues. Trimming took off 5 bases at V and 5 bases at J, with 15 bases between the two ends.

The rearrangement links TRBV7-9 to TRBJ2-5; a possible D gene is TRBD2 (5 bases). Germline V gives CDR1 SEHNR, CDR2 FQNEAQ (reference sequence). CDR3 length equals 17 residues. Trimming removed 2 bases at V and 1 base at J, with 17 bases between. The chain's CDR3 is CASSLTVSGSPQETQYF. Here the CDR3 DNA reads TGTGCCAGCAGCTTAACCGTTTCGGGGAGCCCCCAAGAGACCCAGTACTTC.

This clone occurred once. The rearrangement links TRBV7-2 to TRBJ2-1; the D gene is possibly TRBD2 (6 bases). Germline lookup yields CDR1 SGHTA and CDR2 FQGNSA. Trimming pared 5 bases from V and 4 bases from J, leaving 12 bases between. CDR3 length equals 14 residues. The CDR3 protein is CASSRVAVYNEQFF. DNA of the CDR3: TGTGCCAGCAGCCGCGTAGCGGTTTACAATGAGCAGTTCTTC.

The rearrangement links TRBV2 to TRBJ1-1; tentative D call: TRBD1 (5 bases). Germline CDR1 reads SNHLY; CDR2 reads FYNNEI. CDR3 size: 14 residues. Trimming took 4 bases from V and 0 from J, leaving 9 bases between them. The CDR3: CASSGPGLNTEAFF. The CDR3 nucleotides are TGTGCCAGCAGTGGGCCAGGGCTGAACACTGAAGCTTTCTTT.

The V call is TRBV27, the J call TRBJ2-1; D unresolved. Germline V gene data show CDR1 as MNHEY and CDR2 as SMNVEV (reference sequence). Trimming shortened V by 5 bases and J by 7 bases, and 15 bases separated the two germline ends. CDR3 length: 14 amino acids. The CDR3 sequence: CASSLSIASNEQFF. DNA of the CDR3: TGTGCCAGCAGTCTTTCGATTGCTAGTAATGAGCAGTTCTTC.

The chain uses TRBV2 and TRBJ2-3; 10 bases are a match to TRBD2. With V trimmed by 7 bases and J by 0 bases, 19 bases remained unmatched. CDR1 and CDR2 from the germline V gene are SNHLY and FYNNEI. There are 20 residues in the CDR3. CDR3 protein: CASILPRQLAGVTSTDTQYF. CDR3 sequence (DNA): TGTGCCAGCATTCTCCCCCGGCAGCTAGCGGGAGTGACGAGCACAGATACGCAGTATTTT.

The sample holds a few counts of this clone. The rearrangement joins TRBV25-1 to TRBJ2-1, with D tentatively TRBD2 (5 bases). Germline CDR1 reads MGHDK; CDR2 reads SYGVNS. There are 11 residues in the CDR3. V was trimmed by 5 bases and J by 7 bases, leaving 6 bases between them. CDR3 sequence: CASSRRNEQFF. CDR3 nucleotides: TGTGCCAGCAGTAGGAGGAATGAGCAGTTCTTC.

The genes are TRBV19 and TRBJ1-1, with D hard to call. The CDR3 runs 15 residues. V dropped 7 bases and J dropped 1 base, with 16 bases sitting between them. From germline, CDR1 is LNHDA and CDR2 SQIVND (reference sequence). In DNA, the CDR3 is TGTGCCAGTACTAAAACACTCCCGGGGAACACTGAAGCTTTCTTT. Translated, it gives CASTKTLPGNTEAFF.

The chain joins TRBV27 to TRBJ2-2, with a weak D call TRBD2 (6 bases). The CDR3 is 15 residues long. Germline V CDR1 and CDR2: MNHEY, SMNVEV (reference sequence). Deletions cut 4 bases from V and 3 bases from J, with 12 bases between. Here the CDR3 DNA reads TGTGCCAGCAGTTCGGGACTCCTTCACACCGGGGAGCTGTTTTTT. Translating gives CASSSGLLHTGELFF.

This clone was counted only a few times. This chain joins TRBV2 and TRBJ1-1; no definite D call. V lost 7 bases, J lost 3 bases, and 6 bases lay in between. There are 11 residues in the CDR3. Germline V gene data show CDR1 as SNHLY and CDR2 as FYNNEI. The CDR3 coding sequence is TGTGCCAGCAATGACTACACTGAAGCTTTCTTT. This translates into CASNDYTEAFF.

The V gene is TRBV30, the J gene TRBJ2-3; the match to TRBD2 covers 9 bases. The CDR3 is made up of 17 amino acids. The J segment lost 0 bases and the V segment lost 4 bases, leaving 11 bases of the junction unmatched. Germline values: CDR1 GTSNPN, CDR2 SVGIG (reference sequence). Here the CDR3 reads CAWISGSARTSTDTQYF. CDR3 sequence (DNA): TGTGCCTGGATTAGCGGGAGCGCTCGTACTAGCACAGATACGCAGTATTTT.

The chain carries TRBV29-1 and TRBJ2-2; D might be TRBD1 (5 bases). The CDR3 covers 13 residues. Germline CDR1 reads SQVTM; CDR2 reads ANQGSEA. V was shortened by 3 bases and J by 1 base, with 6 bases between the two germline ends. CDR3 nucleotide sequence: TGCAGCGTTGACGACAGGAACACCGGGGAGCTGTTTTTT. It codes for CSVDDRNTGELFF.

V is TRBV19 and J is TRBJ2-6; TRBD1 might be the D (5 bases). V was trimmed by 8 bases and J by 2 bases, leaving 16 bases between them. Germline V gene lookup returns CDR1 LNHDA and CDR2 SQIVND (reference sequence). The length of the CDR3 is 16 residues. In DNA, the CDR3 is TGTGCCAGTTGCCGACAGCTGAAAGCTGGGGCCAACGTCCTGACTTTC. Translation: CASCRQLKAGANVLTF.

The rearrangement links TRBV4-1 to TRBJ2-1, with 12 bases fitting TRBD2. After removal of 1 base from V and 14 bases from J, the junction contained 9 bases not matched to a gene. CDR3 length: 15 amino acids. Looked up from germline, CDR1 is MGHRA and CDR2 is YSYEKL. The CDR3 region has the DNA TGCGCCAGCAGCCAAGGGCCTAGCGGGAGGGGCCGGGAGTTCTTC. This translates into CASSQGPSGRGREFF.

This clone appeared once. The chain combines TRBV5-1 with TRBJ1-4; 7 nucleotides match TRBD1. The CDR3 spans 14 residues. V lost 3 bases, J lost 8 bases, and 7 bases stayed unmatched. Germline CDR1 and CDR2: SGHRS and YFSETQ. The CDR3 region is CASSSRGPWEKLFF. The DNA of the CDR3 is TGCGCCAGCAGCTCGAGGGGGCCCTGGGAAAAACTGTTTTTT.

This chain connects TRBV27 to TRBJ2-3; maybe TRBD2 (5 bases). This CDR3 has 15 residues. V lost 5 bases, J lost 5 bases, and 17 bases lay in between. CDR1 MNHEY and CDR2 SMNVEV come from the germline V gene (reference sequence). The CDR3: CASSPREAGGDTQYF. The CDR3 DNA reads as TGTGCCAGCAGTCCCCGCGAGGCCGGAGGAGATACGCAGTATTTT.

V and J are TRBV2 and TRBJ1-5; 9 nucleotides agree with TRBD1. The length of the CDR3 is 14 residues. V dropped 7 bases and J dropped 4; count of bases not matched to a gene: 5. Germline V lookup: CDR1 SNHLY, CDR2 FYNNEI. The chain's CDR3 is CASKDRGGNQPQHF. The CDR3 DNA is TGTGCCAGCAAGGACAGGGGAGGGAATCAGCCCCAGCATTTT. The whole variable domain, remainder taken from reference TRBV2 and TRBJ1-5, is EPEVTQTPSHQVTQMGQEVILRCVPISNHLYFYWYRQILGQKVEFLVSFYNNEISEKSEIFDDQFSVERPDGSNFTLKIRSTKLEDSAMYFCASKDRGGNQPQHFGDGTRLSIL.

The rearrangement links TRBV7-6 to TRBJ2-7, with D maybe TRBD2 (5 bases). Trimming removed 5 bases at V and 7 bases at J, with 18 bases between. This CDR3 spans 14 amino acids. Germline loops: CDR1 SGHVS, CDR2 FNYEAQ. The chain's CDR3 is CASSPPEEAREQYF. The DNA for the CDR3 is TGTGCCAGCAGCCCGCCGGAGGAGGCTAGGGAGCAGTACTTC.

V is TRBV6-5 and J is TRBJ2-3, with 10 bases lining up with TRBD2. CDR1 and CDR2 from the germline V gene are MNHEY and SVGAGI. CDR3 length: 15 residues. With V trimmed by 6 bases and J by 8 bases, 11 bases remained unmatched. CDR3 loop: CASSPGLAARGTQYF. DNA of the CDR3: TGTGCCAGCAGCCCCGGACTAGCGGCTCGGGGTACGCAGTATTTT.